The source of this TCR beta chain is a study of blood T cell repertoires in COVID-19. The repertoire was sequenced with immunoSEQ multiplex PCR; TCRdb's copy has only in-frame clones and lacks some. The profile shows around 310,000 clones, 85% to 90% of them singletons. All enrollees were roughly 18 to 95 years old and from roughly 26 US areas. Cohorts were determined from participant-reported clinical history. Recovery among Cohort 3 donors was established by two negative PCRs, clearance, or symptom resolution. This CDR3 comprises 17 residues. Germline V gene lookup returns CDR1 KGHSH and CDR2 LQKENI. Trimming removed 3 bases at V and 3 bases at J, with 17 bases between.

The receptor was isolated from a woman aged 25 to 39 who had recovered from COVID-19. Specimen: PBMCs or T cells enriched from blood (not recorded which). The chain uses TRBV18 and TRBJ2-2; D is perhaps TRBD2 (6 bases). Written as DNA, the CDR3 is TGTGCCAGCTCACCGACCGGGAGTTGGAGCCACACCGGGGAGCTGTTTTTT. Amino acids: CASSPTGSWSHTGELFF.